These 20 T cell receptor beta chains share one sample of origin, sequenced in a study of beta chain features in type 1 diabetes. Overall study findings and caveats: The study found moderately but significantly shorter TCRB CDR3s in all four CD4+ subsets of Type 1 diabetes patients.

These receptors have no identified antigens. Expressed TCRB transcripts were sequenced, since all the RNA that had been isolated was reverse transcribed. The method was immunoSEQ multiplex PCR; TCRdb's version includes in-frame clones alone and lacks a portion of them. The sample has 200,000 to 300,000 clones, approximately 10% seen once. Sequenced: naive CD4+ T cells from blood. These receptors all stem from a man aged 30 to 39 with type 1 diabetes.

This chain's CDR3 is CASSLGTGRPTGNTIYF. CDR3 coding DNA: TGCGCCAGCAGCTTGGGGACAGGGCGCCCTACTGGAAACACCATATATTTT. This sequence joins TRBV5-1 and TRBJ1-3, with 8 bases lining up with TRBD1. This CDR3 has 17 residues. Unmatched junction bases numbered 7, after V lost 0 bases and J lost 2 bases. Germline V gene sequence: CDR1 SGHRS, CDR2 YFSETQ.

This sequence joins TRBV5-1 and TRBJ2-1, with D maybe TRBD1 (5 bases). This CDR3 comprises 18 residues. The V gene's germline CDR1 is SGHRS and CDR2 YFSETQ. The germline V and J ends were trimmed by 3 bases and 2 bases, with 21 bases remaining between them. This CDR3 is CASSSTKGHSSPYNEQFF. Here the CDR3 DNA reads TGCGCCAGCAGCTCAACCAAAGGACACTCCAGTCCCTACAATGAGCAGTTCTTC.

The sample holds a few counts of this clone. The rearrangement joins TRBV6-6 to TRBJ1-2; 7 positions match TRBD1. Germline V lookup: CDR1 MNHNY, CDR2 SVGAGI (reference sequence). The CDR3 is 11 amino acids. J gave up 8 bases and V 4 bases, and 1 base lay outside the gene matches. This chain's CDR3 is CASSSGGGYTF. In nucleotides, the CDR3 is TGTGCCAGCAGTTCAGGGGGAGGCTACACCTTC.

This clone was found a few times. The V gene is TRBV30, the J gene TRBJ1-4, with 7 nucleotides matching TRBD1. The V gene end was trimmed by 0 bases and the J gene end by 5 bases; junction bases not matched to a gene: 6. The CDR3 has 15 amino acids. CDR1 and CDR2 (germline): GTSNPN, SVGIG (reference sequence). The CDR3 loop is CAWSVGGVENEKLFF. The CDR3 DNA reads TGTGCCTGGAGTGTAGGGGGCGTTGAAAATGAAAAACTGTTTTTT.

This clone has just a few counts. The gene calls are TRBV5-6 and TRBJ1-2; the D is unclear. Germline values: CDR1 SGHDT, CDR2 YYEEEE. The ends were cut back, 1 base at V and 8 bases at J, with 12 bases in the middle. The CDR3 is made up of 13 amino acids. The CDR3 DNA follows: TGTGCCAGCAGCTTGCCCCAGGTTGAGGGCTACACCTTC. It translates to CASSLPQVEGYTF.

The V gene is TRBV9, the J gene TRBJ1-1, with D possibly being TRBD1 (6 bases). V was trimmed by 0 bases and J by 0 bases, leaving 15 bases between them. CDR3 length equals 17 residues. CDR1 SGDLS and CDR2 YYNGEE come from the germline V gene. The CDR3 DNA is TGTGCCAGCAGCGTAGATGAACGGGGGGCCATGAACACTGAAGCTTTCTTT. The encoded protein is CASSVDERGAMNTEAFF.

The chain links TRBV7-9 to TRBJ2-1, with 7 bases matching TRBD2. Trimming cost V 5 bases and J 5 bases; bases outside gene matches: 6. This CDR3 is built from 14 residues. The germline CDR1 and CDR2 sequences are SEHNR and FQNEAQ (reference sequence). The CDR3 region has the DNA TGTGCCAGCAGCCCGGGGACTACCAACAATGAGCAGTTCTTC. Translation gives CASSPGTTNNEQFF.

This clone was counted a few times. The same CDR3 can be traced to other DNA sequences in this sample. The genes are TRBV15 and TRBJ2-7; 8 bases match TRBD1. V gave up 3 bases and J gave up 4 bases; unmatched junction bases: 2. The CDR3 is 13 residues long. Germline values: CDR1 LNHNV, CDR2 YYDKDF (reference sequence). Here the CDR3 DNA reads TGTGCCACCAGCAGGGACAGGGAATACGAGCAGTACTTC. Translated, it gives CATSRDREYEQYF.

This chain uses TRBV9 with TRBJ2-2, with a weak D call TRBD1 (6 bases). This CDR3 region has 15 residues. Looked up from germline, CDR1 is SGDLS and CDR2 is YYNGEE. With 0 bases removed from V and 5 bases from J, the gap between germline ends came to 11 bases. CDR3 region: CASSVAYRETGELFF. The CDR3 DNA reads TGTGCCAGCAGCGTAGCTTACAGGGAGACCGGGGAGCTGTTTTTT.

This clone was observed a single time. This chain joins TRBV5-6 and TRBJ2-7; 10 positions agree with TRBD2. Germline V gene data show CDR1 as SGHDT and CDR2 as YYEEEE. The CDR3 has 15 residues. Trimming cost V 0 bases and J 2 bases; bases outside gene matches: 2. This CDR3 is CASSLETSGAYEQYF. CDR3 nucleotides: TGTGCCAGCAGCTTGGAAACTAGCGGGGCCTACGAGCAGTACTTC.

This chain joins TRBV2 and TRBJ2-5; perhaps TRBD1 as D (5 bases). Germline CDR1 is SNHLY and CDR2 is FYNNEI. There are 14 residues in the CDR3. The V gene lost 3 bases and the J gene lost 5 bases, with 13 bases spanning the gap. The CDR3 nucleotides read TGTGCCAGCAGTGACAAGGGGCGTGGGGAGACCCAGTACTTC. Protein sequence: CASSDKGRGETQYF.

This clone appeared a few times. The chain carries TRBV7-9 and TRBJ1-4; no clear D. The CDR3 totals 15 residues. Trimming pared 5 bases from V and 3 bases from J, leaving 13 bases between. Germline CDR1 and CDR2: SEHNR and FQNEAQ (reference sequence). The CDR3 coding sequence is TGTGCCAGCAGCCCCGCCATCGCGGCTAATGAAAAACTGTTTTTT. The encoded protein is CASSPAIAANEKLFF. Variable domain in full (rest from reference TRBV7-9 and TRBJ1-4): DTGVSQNPRHKITKRGQNVTFRCDPISEHNRLYWYRQTLGQGPEFLTYFQNEAQLEKSRLLSDRFSAERPKGSFSTLEIQRTEQGDSAMYLCASSPAIAANEKLFFGSGTQLSVL.

This clone was found a few times. The J gene is TRBJ1-1, the V gene TRBV6-5; D is possibly TRBD1 (5 bases). CDR1 and CDR2 from the germline V gene are MNHEY and SVGAGI. Between the trimmed V and J ends, which lost 2 bases and 5 bases, there was a span of 12 bases. The CDR3 runs 14 residues. In DNA form, the CDR3 reads TGTGCCAGCAGTTACGGGGGGGATGGGACTGAAGCTTTCTTT. It is translated as CASSYGGDGTEAFF.

The J gene is TRBJ1-6, the V gene TRBV2, with a tentative D call TRBD1 (5 bases). Per the germline V gene, CDR1 is SNHLY and CDR2 is FYNNEI. This CDR3 is 14 amino acids long. Trimming took 6 bases from V and 7 from J, leaving 13 bases between them. The CDR3 region has the DNA TGTGCCAGCAGCGTTACAGGATCAAATTCACCCCTCCACTTT. Its translation: CASSVTGSNSPLHF.

The V call is TRBV27, the J call TRBJ1-2, with 7 positions matching TRBD1. The ends lost 4 bases at V and 4 bases at J; junction bases unmatched: 9. Germline lookup yields CDR1 MNHEY and CDR2 SMNVEV (reference sequence). CDR3 length equals 15 residues. The CDR3 is CASSSGDSGSYGYTF. The CDR3 DNA reads as TGTGCCAGCAGTTCCGGGGACAGCGGCTCCTATGGCTACACCTTC.

This clone was counted a few times. Other nucleotide sequences in the sample specify the same CDR3. The J gene is TRBJ2-3, the V gene TRBV18; 9 nucleotides agree with TRBD2. V lost 1 base to trimming and J lost 2 bases; unmatched junction nucleotides: 1. Per the germline V gene, CDR1 is KGHSH and CDR2 is LQKENI. The CDR3 has 15 residues. The CDR3 region has the DNA TGTGCCAGCTCACCACTAGCGGGGGACACAGATACGCAGTATTTT. This codes for CASSPLAGDTDTQYF.

The genes are TRBV7-2 and TRBJ1-1; 12 bases map to TRBD1. Germline CDR1 is SGHTA and CDR2 is FQGNSA. The trim removed 5 bases at V and 2 bases at J, leaving 6 bases unmatched. This CDR3 region has 16 residues. CDR3 in DNA: TGTGCCAGCAGCCCGGGACAGGGGGCGCAAAACACTGAAGCTTTCTTT. Encoded protein: CASSPGQGAQNTEAFF.

The chain is built from TRBV2 and TRBJ1-3; D not certain. This CDR3 has 14 amino acids. Germline CDR1 and CDR2: SNHLY and FYNNEI. V was pared by 4 bases and J by 4 bases, with 11 bases between. The CDR3 DNA is TGTGCCAGCAGTGGAGAGGGAGAAGGAAACACCATATATTTT. Protein product: CASSGEGEGNTIYF. The full variable domain, its missing parts supplied by reference TRBV2 and TRBJ1-3, is EPEVTQTPSHQVTQMGQEVILRCVPISNHLYFYWYRQILGQKVEFLVSFYNNEISEKSEIFDDQFSVERPDGSNFTLKIRSTKLEDSAMYFCASSGEGEGNTIYFGEGSWLTVV.

V usage is TRBV30 and J usage is TRBJ2-7; D possibly corresponds to TRBD2 (5 bases). Germline lookup yields CDR1 GTSNPN and CDR2 SVGIG (reference sequence). CDR3 length: 12 amino acids. V gave up 4 bases and J gave up 6 bases, with 13 bases separating them. The CDR3 region has the DNA TGTGCCTGGAATAGAGAAGGAGGCGAGCAGTACTTC. It translates to CAWNREGGEQYF. The variable domain in full, with the rest retrieved from reference TRBV30 and TRBJ2-7, is SQTIHQWPATLVQPVGSPLSLECTVEGTSNPNLYWYRQAAGRGLQLLFYSVGIGQISSEVPQNLSASRPQDRQFILSSKKLLLSDSGFYLCAWNREGGEQYFGPGTRLTVT.

A few counts support this clone. This sequence joins TRBV2 and TRBJ2-2; a weak D match, TRBD1 (6 bases). CDR3 length equals 12 residues. The ends were cut back, 5 bases at V and 5 bases at J, with 6 bases in the middle. Per the germline V gene, CDR1 is SNHLY and CDR2 is FYNNEI. This CDR3 is CASSQGTGELFF. CDR3 bases: TGTGCCAGCAGTCAGGGGACCGGGGAGCTGTTTTTT.